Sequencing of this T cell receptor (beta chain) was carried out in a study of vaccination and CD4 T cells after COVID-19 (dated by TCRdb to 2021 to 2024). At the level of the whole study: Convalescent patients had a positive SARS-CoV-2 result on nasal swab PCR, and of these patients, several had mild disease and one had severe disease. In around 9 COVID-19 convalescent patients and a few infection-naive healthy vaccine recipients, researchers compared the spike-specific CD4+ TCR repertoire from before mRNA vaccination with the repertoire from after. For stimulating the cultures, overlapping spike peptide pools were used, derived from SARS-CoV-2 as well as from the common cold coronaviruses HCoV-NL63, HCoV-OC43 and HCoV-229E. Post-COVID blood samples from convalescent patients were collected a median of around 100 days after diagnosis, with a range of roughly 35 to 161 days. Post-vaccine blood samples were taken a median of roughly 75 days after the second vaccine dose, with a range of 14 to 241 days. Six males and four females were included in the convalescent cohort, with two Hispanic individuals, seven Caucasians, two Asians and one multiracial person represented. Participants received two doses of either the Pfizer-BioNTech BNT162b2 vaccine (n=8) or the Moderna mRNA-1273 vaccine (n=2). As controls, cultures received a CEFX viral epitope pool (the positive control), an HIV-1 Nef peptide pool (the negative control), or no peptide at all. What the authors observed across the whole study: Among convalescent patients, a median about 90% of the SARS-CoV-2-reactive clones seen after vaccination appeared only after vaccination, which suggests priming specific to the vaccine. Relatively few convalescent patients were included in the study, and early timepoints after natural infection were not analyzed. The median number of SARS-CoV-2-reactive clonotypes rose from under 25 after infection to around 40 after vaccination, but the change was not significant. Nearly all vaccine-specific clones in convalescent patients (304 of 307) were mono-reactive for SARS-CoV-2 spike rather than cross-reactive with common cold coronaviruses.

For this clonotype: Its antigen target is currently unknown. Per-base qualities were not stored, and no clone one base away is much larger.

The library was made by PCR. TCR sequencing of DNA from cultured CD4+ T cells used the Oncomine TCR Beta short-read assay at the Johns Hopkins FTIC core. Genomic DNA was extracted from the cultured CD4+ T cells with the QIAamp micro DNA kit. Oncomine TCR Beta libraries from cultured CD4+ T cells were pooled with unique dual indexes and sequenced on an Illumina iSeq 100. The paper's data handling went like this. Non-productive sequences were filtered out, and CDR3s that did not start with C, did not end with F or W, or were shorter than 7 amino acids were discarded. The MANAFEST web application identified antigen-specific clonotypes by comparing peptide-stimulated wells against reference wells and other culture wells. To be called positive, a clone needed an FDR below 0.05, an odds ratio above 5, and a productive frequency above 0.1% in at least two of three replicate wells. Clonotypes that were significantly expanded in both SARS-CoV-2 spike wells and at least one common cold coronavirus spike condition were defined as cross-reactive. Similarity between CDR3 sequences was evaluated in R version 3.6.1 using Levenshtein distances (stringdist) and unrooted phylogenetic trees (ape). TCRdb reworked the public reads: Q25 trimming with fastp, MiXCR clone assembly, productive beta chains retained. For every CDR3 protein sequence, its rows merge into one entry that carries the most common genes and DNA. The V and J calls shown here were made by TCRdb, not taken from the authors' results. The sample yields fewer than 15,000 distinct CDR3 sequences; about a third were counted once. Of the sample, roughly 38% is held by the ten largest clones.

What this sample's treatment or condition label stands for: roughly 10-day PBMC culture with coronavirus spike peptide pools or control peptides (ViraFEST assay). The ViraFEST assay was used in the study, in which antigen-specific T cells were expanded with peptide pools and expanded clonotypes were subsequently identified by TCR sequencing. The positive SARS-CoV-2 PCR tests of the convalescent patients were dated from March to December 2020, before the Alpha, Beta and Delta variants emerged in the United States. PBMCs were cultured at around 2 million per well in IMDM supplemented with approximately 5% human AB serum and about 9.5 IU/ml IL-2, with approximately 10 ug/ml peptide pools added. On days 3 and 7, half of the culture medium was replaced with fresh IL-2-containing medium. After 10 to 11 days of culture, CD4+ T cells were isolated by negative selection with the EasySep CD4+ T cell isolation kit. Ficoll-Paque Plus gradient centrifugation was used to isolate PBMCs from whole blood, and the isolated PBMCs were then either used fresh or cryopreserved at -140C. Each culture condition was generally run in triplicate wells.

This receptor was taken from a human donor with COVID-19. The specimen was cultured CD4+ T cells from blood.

The CDR3 region reads CASRRSGTGNTGELFF. In nucleotides, the sequence is TGTGCCAGCAGGAGATCCGGGACAGGGAACACCGGGGAGCTGTTTTTT. The V and J genes are TRBV6-1 and TRBJ2-2, with TRBD1 matching 8 junction bases. From cysteine to phenylalanine, the CDR3 is 16 amino acids long. The read is trimmed to its CDR3 DNA, 48 bases read in frame from base 1. CDR1 and CDR2 were assigned from the germline V gene as MNHNS and SASEGT. V lost 6 bases and J lost 1 base, and the count of bases not matched to a germline gene is 7.